This entry lists 31 T cell receptor beta chains sequenced from one sample in a study of CD8 T cells in Susac syndrome. With random hexamers, reverse transcription was performed on 0.5 to 1 ug of RNA. TCRdb processed the immunoSEQ multiplex PCR reads anew with MiXCR; each CDR3 protein has one entry. Among some 200,000 distinct CDR3 sequences, roughly 94% were seen once, and the ten largest hold around 0.15%. The sample consisted of CD8+ T cells from PBMCs. The receptors shown here come from a human donor with Susac syndrome.

V is TRBV9 and J is TRBJ1-6, with D unclear. V was cut by 0 bases and J by 10 bases, with 11 bases left in between. The V gene's germline CDR1 is SGDLS and CDR2 YYNGEE. The CDR3 totals 14 residues. This CDR3 reads CASSVGHSMSPLHF. The CDR3 DNA follows: TGTGCCAGCAGCGTAGGTCATTCTATGTCACCCCTCCACTTT.

This clonotype was seen once. The V gene is TRBV20-1, the J gene TRBJ2-7, with 7 bases identical to TRBD2. The germline V gene encodes CDR1 DFQATT and CDR2 SNEGSKA (reference sequence). CDR3 length: 13 residues. J lost 3 bases, V lost 7 bases, and 9 bases had no gene match. DNA for the CDR3: TGCAGTGTGCGGCACGCTAGCGGCTACGAGCAGTACTTC. This translates into CSVRHASGYEQYF.

CDR3 loop: CASSLGLGSTEQFF. CDR3 bases: TGTGCCAGCAGCCTGGGACTAGGAAGTACAGAGCAGTTCTTC. The chain links TRBV5-4 to TRBJ2-1; 8 nucleotides align to TRBD2. CDR1 and CDR2 (germline): SGHNT, YYREEE (reference sequence). The CDR3 contains 14 residues. The V and J ends lost 4 bases and 10 bases, in that order; junction bases with no gene match: 10.

V gene TRBV15 combines with J gene TRBJ2-3; no clear D. This CDR3 region has 15 residues. Germline CDR1 and CDR2: LNHNV and YYDKDF (reference sequence). V lost 0 bases, J lost 6 bases, and 13 bases lay in between. The CDR3 protein is CATSRDSANRDTQYF. In DNA form, the CDR3 reads TGTGCCACCAGCAGAGATTCCGCAAATCGTGATACGCAGTATTTT.

The chain recombines TRBV30 with TRBJ2-7; D gene ambiguous. In germline, CDR1 is GTSNPN, CDR2 SVGIG (reference sequence). V was clipped by 4 bases and J by 2 bases, with 6 bases between them. This CDR3 spans 11 amino acids. The CDR3 region is CAWTTTYEQYF. The CDR3 coding sequence is TGTGCCTGGACAACTACCTACGAGCAGTACTTC.

V usage is TRBV9 and J usage is TRBJ2-5; TRBD2 agrees at 9 bases. The CDR3 length is 14 residues. With V trimmed by 4 bases and J by 2 bases, 3 bases remained unmatched. Germline V gene lookup returns CDR1 SGDLS and CDR2 YYNGEE. The chain's CDR3 is CASSRSGGQETQYF. As DNA, the CDR3 is TGTGCCAGCAGCCGTAGCGGGGGTCAAGAGACCCAGTACTTC. Complete variable domain (other parts from reference TRBV9 and TRBJ2-5): DSGVTQTPKHLITATGQRVTLRCSPRSGDLSVYWYQQSLDQGLQFLIQYYNGEERAKGNILERFSAQQFPDLHSELNLSSLELGDSALYFCASSRSGGQETQYFGPGTRLLVL.

CDR3 nucleotides: TGTGCCAGCAGCTCATATCTCGGGGCCAACGTCCTGACTTTC. Its protein product is CASSSYLGANVLTF. The chain combines TRBV7-2 with TRBJ2-6; no reliable D call. V lost 4 bases, J lost 4 bases, and 8 bases lay in between. The length of the CDR3 is 14 residues. Per germline, CDR1 SGHTA and CDR2 FQGNSA.

CDR3 coding DNA: TGCGCCAGCAGCCCGCACGGGACAGGGTCCACTGAAGCTTTCTTT. Translated: CASSPHGTGSTEAFF. This sequence joins TRBV4-1 and TRBJ1-1; TRBD1 agrees at 9 bases. The V gene's germline CDR1 is MGHRA and CDR2 YSYEKL. The CDR3 runs 15 residues. After removal of 4 bases from V and 4 bases from J, the junction contained 7 bases not matched to a gene.

The J gene is TRBJ1-2, the V gene TRBV7-9, with D possibly being TRBD1 (5 bases). Germline V gene data show CDR1 as SEHNR and CDR2 as FQNEAQ (reference sequence). V shed 5 bases and J shed 10 bases, with 17 bases lying between them. The CDR3 length is 13 residues. The CDR3 loop is CASSGIGQGDYTF. The CDR3 bases are TGTGCCAGCAGCGGGATCGGCCAGGGAGACTACACCTTC.

This clonotype was seen only once. This rearrangement joins TRBV18 to TRBJ1-2; D remains ambiguous. This CDR3 is 16 amino acids long. V lost 3 bases to trimming and J lost 8 bases, with 22 bases between them. Germline lookup yields CDR1 KGHSH and CDR2 LQKENI. CDR3 loop: CASSPRMEADVQGYTF. DNA for the CDR3: TGTGCCAGCTCACCGCGCATGGAGGCCGACGTGCAGGGCTACACCTTC.

This chain uses TRBV14 with TRBJ2-1; 11 bases fit TRBD2. The germline CDR1 and CDR2 sequences are SGHDN and FVKESK. V gave up 3 bases and J gave up 4 bases; unmatched junction bases: 8. This CDR3 is built from 17 residues. This CDR3 is CASSQTIAGGRYNEQFF. As DNA, the CDR3 is TGTGCCAGCAGCCAGACGATAGCGGGAGGGCGGTACAATGAGCAGTTCTTC.

In nucleotides, the CDR3 is TGTGCCAGCAGTTACTCGGCTCGGAACACTGAAGCTTTCTTT. This gives the protein CASSYSARNTEAFF. The rearrangement links TRBV6-5 to TRBJ1-1, with D unresolved. V lost 0 bases, J lost 1 base, and 6 bases lay in between. Germline-derived CDR1 and CDR2 are MNHEY and SVGAGI. The CDR3 covers 14 residues.

The chain couples TRBV19 to TRBJ2-1; the match to TRBD2 covers 9 bases. There are 15 residues in the CDR3. The V gene end was trimmed by 3 bases and the J gene end by 0 bases; junction bases not matched to a gene: 0. The V gene's germline CDR1 is LNHDA and CDR2 SQIVND (reference sequence). The CDR3 sequence: CASSISGSSYNEQFF. CDR3 bases: TGTGCCAGTAGTATTAGCGGGAGCTCCTACAATGAGCAGTTCTTC.

The count of this clonotype is one. The J gene is TRBJ1-1, the V gene TRBV30; unclear D gene. Per the germline V gene, CDR1 is GTSNPN and CDR2 is SVGIG (reference sequence). This CDR3 has 12 amino acids. V was cut by 4 bases and J by 0 bases, with 6 bases left in between. CDR3 loop: CAWTPMNTEAFF. The CDR3 DNA reads as TGTGCCTGGACTCCCATGAACACTGAAGCTTTCTTT. Based on the CDR3 plus reference TRBV30 and TRBJ1-1, the full variable domain is SQTIHQWPATLVQPVGSPLSLECTVEGTSNPNLYWYRQAAGRGLQLLFYSVGIGQISSEVPQNLSASRPQDRQFILSSKKLLLSDSGFYLCAWTPMNTEAFFGQGTRLTVV.

CDR3: CAWSVSGAIGQETQYF. The CDR3 DNA follows: TGTGCCTGGAGTGTTTCGGGGGCGATAGGCCAAGAGACCCAGTACTTC. The chain carries TRBV30 and TRBJ2-5; D may be TRBD1 or TRBD2 (6 bases each). Germline V gene data show CDR1 as GTSNPN and CDR2 as SVGIG (reference sequence). This CDR3 is 16 amino acids long. Trimming pared 0 bases from V and 1 base from J, leaving 15 bases between.

The rearrangement joins TRBV7-6 to TRBJ2-3; D remains unclear. Germline V gene sequence: CDR1 SGHVS, CDR2 FNYEAQ. Trimming pared 2 bases from V and 5 bases from J, leaving 8 bases between. This CDR3 is 13 amino acids long. CDR3 protein: CASSLNVGDTQYF. CDR3 DNA sequence: TGTGCCAGCAGCTTAAACGTGGGAGATACGCAGTATTTT.

V gene TRBV27 combines with J gene TRBJ2-6; D is uncertain. This CDR3 has 17 residues. V was pared by 4 bases and J by 0 bases, with 13 bases between. Looked up from germline, CDR1 is MNHEY and CDR2 is SMNVEV (reference sequence). CDR3 in DNA: TGTGCCAGCAGTTCCCTTGAGACGAACTCTGGGGCCAACGTCCTGACTTTC. It translates to CASSSLETNSGANVLTF.

The gene calls are TRBV15 and TRBJ2-1; D is unclear. The CDR3 extends over 16 amino acids. Trimming removed 0 bases from V and 0 bases from J, with 9 bases in between. Looked up from germline, CDR1 is LNHNV and CDR2 is YYDKDF (reference sequence). As DNA, the CDR3 is TGTGCCACCAGCAGAGAAAAGGCAAGCTCCTACAATGAGCAGTTCTTC. Amino acids: CATSREKASSYNEQFF.

CDR3 DNA sequence: TGTGCCAGCAGCGCCGGACTAGGCGGGGATGAGCAGTTCTTC. This sequence encodes CASSAGLGGDEQFF. The chain is built from TRBV6-1 and TRBJ2-1, with TRBD2 identical over 7 bases. Looked up from germline, CDR1 is MNHNS and CDR2 is SASEGT. The CDR3 is made up of 14 amino acids. With V trimmed by 6 bases and J by 8 bases, 10 bases remained unmatched.

The V call is TRBV30, the J call TRBJ1-2, with D perhaps matching TRBD1 (6 bases). Germline-derived CDR1 and CDR2 are GTSNPN and SVGIG (reference sequence). Trimming removed 1 base at V and 3 bases at J, with 9 bases between. This CDR3 is built from 13 residues. The CDR3 loop reads CAWSETGHYGYTF. In DNA, the CDR3 is TGTGCCTGGAGTGAAACAGGGCACTATGGCTACACCTTC.

The rearrangement joins TRBV29-1 to TRBJ2-3, with 13 bases aligning to TRBD2. CDR1 is SQVTM, CDR2 ANQGSEA, per germline. With 4 bases clipped from V and 2 bases from J, the junction kept 6 bases outside the gene matches. This CDR3 region has 16 residues. The CDR3 here is CSVGTSGSSSTDTQYF. The CDR3 nucleotides are TGCAGCGTTGGGACTAGCGGGAGCTCCTCCACAGATACGCAGTATTTT.

The chain combines TRBV2 with TRBJ2-3; perhaps TRBD1 as D (5 bases). The CDR3 has 14 residues. Germline CDR1 is SNHLY and CDR2 is FYNNEI. The V end lost 5 bases, the J end lost 0 bases, and 9 bases lay between the germline ends. CDR3 region: CASSTGGSTDTQYF. CDR3 bases: TGTGCCAGCAGTACAGGCGGTAGCACAGATACGCAGTATTTT.

The chain joins TRBV7-8 to TRBJ2-3; D is perhaps TRBD2 (5 bases). This CDR3 contains 16 residues. With 1 base removed from V and 2 bases from J, the gap between germline ends came to 13 bases. Germline V gene data show CDR1 as SGHVS and CDR2 as FQNEAQ. CDR3 nucleotides: TGTGCCAGCAGCTTAGTGGCCGGGGAACACACAGATACGCAGTATTTT. Its translation: CASSLVAGEHTDTQYF.

The chain employs TRBV11-2 and TRBJ1-2; D may be TRBD1 (5 bases). V dropped 2 bases and J dropped 6 bases, with 10 bases sitting between them. Germline V CDR1 and CDR2: SGHAT, FQNNGV. This CDR3 has 13 amino acids. The CDR3, as DNA: TGTGCCAGCAGCTTATCTGGGGGGGATGGCTACACCTTC. Encoded protein: CASSLSGGDGYTF.

V gene TRBV27 combines with J gene TRBJ2-1; TRBD2 might be the D (6 bases). The CDR3 covers 15 residues. Per the germline V gene, CDR1 is MNHEY and CDR2 is SMNVEV (reference sequence). V lost 7 bases and J 5 bases, leaving 18 bases between the germline ends. The CDR3 is CASTPLGGSDNEQFF. The CDR3 DNA reads TGTGCCAGCACCCCTTTGGGGGGTTCGGACAATGAGCAGTTCTTC.

The chain is built from TRBV28 and TRBJ1-2, with unresolved D. This CDR3 spans 13 amino acids. Trimming pared 3 bases from V and 10 bases from J, leaving 15 bases between. The germline V gene encodes CDR1 MDHEN and CDR2 SYDVKM. The CDR3: CASSLPGDPFYTF. The CDR3, as DNA: TGTGCCAGCAGTTTGCCCGGGGATCCATTCTACACCTTC.

The chain is built from TRBV9 and TRBJ2-3; D might be TRBD2 (6 bases). Germline lookup yields CDR1 SGDLS and CDR2 YYNGEE. The V gene lost 4 bases and the J gene lost 4 bases, with 16 bases spanning the gap. CDR3 length: 15 residues. CDR3 DNA: TGTGCCAGCAGCTCGGGGGACTCGCTTTCAGATACGCAGTATTTT. Its protein product is CASSSGDSLSDTQYF.

Regarding this clonotype: A read error may account for a junction end that differs from germline. The chain uses TRBV7-7 and TRBJ2-5; D possibly uses TRBD1 or TRBD2 (5 bases each). The CDR3 is 15 residues long. CDR1 is SSHAT, CDR2 FNYEAQ, per germline (reference sequence). CDR3 residues: CASSSGLGAGETQYF. CDR3 in DNA: TGTGCTAGCAGCTCAGGATTAGGGGCGGGCGAGACCCAGTACTTC.

The rearrangement links TRBV12-3 or TRBV12-4 to TRBJ2-5, with TRBD2 matching 12 bases. The J segment lost 5 bases and the V segment lost 5 bases, leaving 15 bases of the junction unmatched. CDR3 length: 18 amino acids. In nucleotides, the CDR3 is TGTGCCAGCAGTCCTGTCTCTTGGGCTAGCGGGGGGGAGGAGACCCAGTACTTC. Translation: CASSPVSWASGGEETQYF.

This chain uses TRBV2 with TRBJ1-2; 9 positions match TRBD1. The CDR3 runs 17 residues. J was trimmed by 1 base and V by 0 bases; bases with no gene match: 6. Germline CDR1 is SNHLY and CDR2 is FYNNEI. DNA of the CDR3: TGTGCCAGCAGTGAAGCGCGGGACAGGGCCGATAACTATGGCTACACCTTC. As protein: CASSEARDRADNYGYTF.

The genes are TRBV27 and TRBJ2-3; 12 nucleotides align to TRBD2. Germline CDR1 MNHEY, CDR2 SMNVEV (reference sequence). V lost 4 bases and J lost 6; bases outside the gene matches: 8. The CDR3 spans 16 residues. CDR3 in amino acids: CASSSWTSGKTDTQYF. Here the CDR3 DNA reads TGTGCCAGCAGTTCCTGGACTAGCGGGAAGACGGATACGCAGTATTTT.